This T cell receptor (beta chain) was obtained from a study of blood T cell repertoires in COVID-19. The method was immunoSEQ multiplex PCR; TCRdb's version includes in-frame clones alone and lacks a portion of them. The sample lists tens of thousands of clones; about 90% were seen once. The germline V gene has CDR1 LNHNV and CDR2 YYDKDF (reference sequence). This CDR3 has 16 amino acids. The J segment lost 7 bases and the V segment lost 5 bases, leaving 13 bases of the junction unmatched. This sequence originates from a woman between 70 and 85 years old with active COVID-19. The sequencing sample was made of peripheral blood. The chain is built from TRBV15 and TRBJ2-3; 9 positions match TRBD2. As DNA, the CDR3 is TGTGCCACCAGCCCCCTTGGCTTGCGGGGGGGTAATACGCAGTATTTT. This sequence encodes CATSPLGLRGGNTQYF.